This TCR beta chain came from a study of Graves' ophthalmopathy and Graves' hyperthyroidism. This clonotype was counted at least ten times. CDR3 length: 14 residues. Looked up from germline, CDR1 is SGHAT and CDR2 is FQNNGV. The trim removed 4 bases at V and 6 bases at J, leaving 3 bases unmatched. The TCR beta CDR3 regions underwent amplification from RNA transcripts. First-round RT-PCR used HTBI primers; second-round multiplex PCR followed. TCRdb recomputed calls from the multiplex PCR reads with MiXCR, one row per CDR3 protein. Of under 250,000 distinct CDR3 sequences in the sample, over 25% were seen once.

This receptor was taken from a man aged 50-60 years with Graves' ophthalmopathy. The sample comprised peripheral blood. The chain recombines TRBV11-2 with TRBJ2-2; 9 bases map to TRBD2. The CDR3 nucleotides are TGTGCCAGCAGCTATAGCGGGAGTGCCGGGGAGCTGTTTTTT. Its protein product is CASSYSGSAGELFF.